The rows below give T cell receptor beta chains drawn from one sample of a study of blood T cell repertoires in COVID-19. Method: immunoSEQ multiplex PCR; TCRdb's copy keeps in-frame clones and lacks some. Counted here are around 300,000 clones, 90% occurring once; the ten biggest clones make up about 1%. Sequencing used peripheral blood. The receptor set was obtained from a middle-aged woman with COVID-19, enrolled during active disease. CDR3s include the opening cysteine and the closing phenylalanine or tryptophan. Each record gives: J gene, V gene, clone size, CDR3 length, D gene, CDR3 protein, CDR3 DNA. A D gene is named only where the DNA matches it firmly. Part of the rows lack a size; the others show once, few, many or a class for expanded clones.

j_call: TRBJ1-6; v_call: TRBV4-2; clone_size: -; cdr3_length: 17; d_call: TRBD1; cdr3_aa: CASSQVQGQGNNSPLHF; cdr3_nt: TGTGCCAGCAGCCAAGTGCAAGGACAGGGAAATAATTCACCCCTCCACTTT
j_call: TRBJ1-5; v_call: TRBV6-5; clone_size: -; cdr3_length: 14; d_call: -; cdr3_aa: CASNMGGGNQPQHF; cdr3_nt: TGTGCCAGCAACATGGGGGGGGGCAATCAGCCCCAGCATTTT
j_call: TRBJ2-2; v_call: TRBV3-1/TRBV3-2; clone_size: few; cdr3_length: 16; d_call: -; cdr3_aa: CASSQDRLVVPGELFF; cdr3_nt: TGTGCCAGCAGCCAAGATAGGCTAGTGGTCCCCGGGGAGCTGTTTTTT
j_call: TRBJ2-5; v_call: TRBV12-5; clone_size: -; cdr3_length: 14; d_call: TRBD2; cdr3_aa: CASGAGRGGETQYF; cdr3_nt: TGTGCTAGTGGCGCAGGGAGGGGAGGGGAGACCCAGTACTTC
j_call: TRBJ2-5; v_call: TRBV5-1; clone_size: -; cdr3_length: 14; d_call: TRBD1; cdr3_aa: CASSLGQGGETQYF; cdr3_nt: TGCGCCAGCAGCCTAGGACAGGGCGGGGAGACCCAGTACTTC
j_call: TRBJ1-4; v_call: TRBV2; clone_size: -; cdr3_length: 12; d_call: -; cdr3_aa: CASTRANEKLFF; cdr3_nt: TGTGCCAGCACGAGGGCAAATGAAAAACTGTTTTTT
j_call: TRBJ1-5; v_call: TRBV2; clone_size: -; cdr3_length: 17; d_call: -; cdr3_aa: CASSGLQGRYGNQPQHF; cdr3_nt: TGTGCCAGCAGTGGATTACAGGGAAGGTATGGCAATCAGCCCCAGCATTTT
j_call: TRBJ1-4; v_call: TRBV3-1/TRBV3-2; clone_size: -; cdr3_length: 16; d_call: TRBD1; cdr3_aa: CASSRDRGRVYEKLFF; cdr3_nt: TGTGCCAGCAGTCGTGACAGGGGGCGCGTTTATGAAAAACTGTTTTTT
j_call: TRBJ2-2; v_call: TRBV19; clone_size: -; cdr3_length: 13; d_call: -; cdr3_aa: CASSIRQTGELFF; cdr3_nt: TGTGCCAGTAGTATCCGACAGACCGGGGAGCTGTTTTTT
j_call: TRBJ1-1; v_call: TRBV7-9; clone_size: -; cdr3_length: 13; d_call: -; cdr3_aa: CASSLGSIPEAFF; cdr3_nt: TGTGCCAGCAGCTTAGGTAGTATCCCTGAAGCTTTCTTT
j_call: TRBJ2-5; v_call: TRBV6-1; clone_size: once; cdr3_length: 14; d_call: -; cdr3_aa: CASSEALYPISAYF; cdr3_nt: TGTGCCAGCAGTGAAGCTCTCTACCCGATCTCTGCGTACTTC
j_call: TRBJ1-2; v_call: TRBV9; clone_size: -; cdr3_length: 14; d_call: -; cdr3_aa: CASSVDGTFYGYTF; cdr3_nt: TGTGCCAGCAGCGTAGATGGGACATTTTATGGCTACACCTTC
j_call: TRBJ1-6; v_call: TRBV18; clone_size: -; cdr3_length: 15; d_call: -; cdr3_aa: CASSLLGTLNSPLHF; cdr3_nt: TGTGCCAGCTCCCTATTGGGGACACTGAATTCACCCCTCCACTTT
j_call: TRBJ1-2; v_call: TRBV28; clone_size: -; cdr3_length: 15; d_call: -; cdr3_aa: CASSLRRGRGYGYTF; cdr3_nt: TGTGCCAGCAGTTTGCGGAGGGGTAGGGGCTATGGCTACACCTTC
j_call: TRBJ1-6; v_call: TRBV6-5; clone_size: once; cdr3_length: 16; d_call: TRBD1; cdr3_aa: CASSSWTGVATSPLHF; cdr3_nt: TGTGCCAGCAGTTCGTGGACAGGGGTGGCAACTTCACCCCTCCACTTT
j_call: TRBJ2-5; v_call: TRBV10-3; clone_size: -; cdr3_length: 15; d_call: TRBD1; cdr3_aa: CAISSDRGRLETQYF; cdr3_nt: TGTGCCATCAGTTCCGACAGGGGGCGATTGGAGACCCAGTACTTC
j_call: TRBJ2-5; v_call: TRBV6-6; clone_size: -; cdr3_length: 15; d_call: TRBD2; cdr3_aa: CASSSASGNQETQYF; cdr3_nt: TGTGCCAGCAGTTCGGCTAGCGGGAACCAAGAGACCCAGTACTTC
j_call: TRBJ1-2; v_call: TRBV6-4; clone_size: -; cdr3_length: 13; d_call: -; cdr3_aa: CASSQGVNYGYTF; cdr3_nt: TGTGCCAGCAGTCAAGGGGTTAACTATGGCTACACCTTC